This TCR beta chain was identified in a study of blood T cell repertoires in COVID-19. Study background: PBMCs, B-cell-depleted T cells, or T cells provided the cDNA or gDNA that made up the material.

The data were produced by immunoSEQ multiplex PCR, yet TCRdb's version contains in-frame clones alone and is incomplete. The table has roughly 220,000 clones, 84% seen once. Ages ranged from roughly 18 to 100 years, with residence in 24 US areas. Participants' reported clinical history set cohort assignment. Recovered Cohort 3 donors showed two negative PCRs, clearance, or symptom resolution. The CDR3 extends over 15 amino acids. CDR1 and CDR2 (germline): SGHTA, FQGNSA. Trimming removed 5 bases from V and 2 bases from J; junction bases left unmatched: 9. The sample taken for sequencing was PBMCs or T cells enriched from blood (not recorded which). This receptor was taken from a woman in her thirties or forties who had recovered from COVID-19. The rearrangement joins TRBV7-2 to TRBJ2-7; 7 bases agree with TRBD1. This CDR3 is CASSLTGTVTYEQYF. DNA for the CDR3: TGTGCCAGCAGCCTGACCGGGACAGTAACCTACGAGCAGTACTTC.